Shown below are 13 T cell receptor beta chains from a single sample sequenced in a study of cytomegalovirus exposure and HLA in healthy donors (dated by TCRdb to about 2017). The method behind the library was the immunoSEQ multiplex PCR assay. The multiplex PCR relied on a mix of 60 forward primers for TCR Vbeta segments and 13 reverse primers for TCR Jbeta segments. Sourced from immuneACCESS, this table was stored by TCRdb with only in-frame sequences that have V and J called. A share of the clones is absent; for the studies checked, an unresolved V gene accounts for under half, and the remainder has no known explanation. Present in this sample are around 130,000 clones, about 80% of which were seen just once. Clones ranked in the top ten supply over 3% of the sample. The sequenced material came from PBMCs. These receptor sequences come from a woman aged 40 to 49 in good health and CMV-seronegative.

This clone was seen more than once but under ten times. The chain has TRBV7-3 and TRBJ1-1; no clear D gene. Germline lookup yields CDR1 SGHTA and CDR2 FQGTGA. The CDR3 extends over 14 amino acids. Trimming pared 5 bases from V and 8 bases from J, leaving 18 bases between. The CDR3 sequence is CASSPTSSGREAFF. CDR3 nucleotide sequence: TGTGCCAGCAGCCCAACTTCCAGCGGACGGGAAGCTTTCTTT.

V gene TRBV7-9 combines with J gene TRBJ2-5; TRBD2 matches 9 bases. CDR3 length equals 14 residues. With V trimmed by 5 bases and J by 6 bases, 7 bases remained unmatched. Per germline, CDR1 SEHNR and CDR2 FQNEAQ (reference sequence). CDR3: CASSDGTSRKTQYF. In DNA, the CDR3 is TGTGCCAGCAGCGACGGGACTAGCAGGAAGACCCAGTACTTC.

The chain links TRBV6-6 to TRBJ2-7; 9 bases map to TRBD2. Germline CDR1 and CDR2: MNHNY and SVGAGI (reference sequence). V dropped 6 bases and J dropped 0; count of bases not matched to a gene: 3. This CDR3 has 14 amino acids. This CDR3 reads CASRSGRSSYEQYF. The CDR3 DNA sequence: TGTGCCAGCAGGAGCGGGAGGTCCTCCTACGAGCAGTACTTC.

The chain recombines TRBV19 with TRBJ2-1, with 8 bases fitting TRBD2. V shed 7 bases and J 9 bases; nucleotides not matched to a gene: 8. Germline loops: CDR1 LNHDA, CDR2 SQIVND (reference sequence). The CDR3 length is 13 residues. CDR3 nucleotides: TGTGCCAGTACCCCGGGACTAGGCACTGAGCAGTTCTTC. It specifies CASTPGLGTEQFF.

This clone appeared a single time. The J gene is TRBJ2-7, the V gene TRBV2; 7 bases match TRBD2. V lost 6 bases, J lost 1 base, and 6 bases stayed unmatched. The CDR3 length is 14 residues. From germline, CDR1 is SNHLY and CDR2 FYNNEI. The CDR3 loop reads CASRPGTTSYEQYF. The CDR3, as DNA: TGTGCCAGCAGACCCGGGACTACTTCCTACGAGCAGTACTTC.

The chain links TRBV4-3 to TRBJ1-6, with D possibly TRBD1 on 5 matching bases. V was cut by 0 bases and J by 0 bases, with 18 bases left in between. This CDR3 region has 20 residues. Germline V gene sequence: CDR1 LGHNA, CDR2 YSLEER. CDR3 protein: CASSQDGAGGKSSYNSPLHF. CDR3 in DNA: TGCGCCAGCAGCCAAGACGGTGCGGGGGGAAAGAGCTCCTATAATTCACCCCTCCACTTT.

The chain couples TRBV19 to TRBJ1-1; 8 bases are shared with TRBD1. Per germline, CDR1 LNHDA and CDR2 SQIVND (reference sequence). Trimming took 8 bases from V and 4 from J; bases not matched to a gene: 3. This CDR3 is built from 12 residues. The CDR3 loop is CASQTGGTEAFF. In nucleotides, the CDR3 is TGTGCCAGTCAAACAGGGGGCACTGAAGCTTTCTTT. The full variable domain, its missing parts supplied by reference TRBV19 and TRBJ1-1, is DGGITQSPKYLFRKEGQNVTLSCEQNLNHDAMYWYRQDPGQGLRLIYYSQIVNDFQKGDIAEGYSVSREKKESFPLTVTSAQKNPTAFYLCASQTGGTEAFFGQGTRLTVV.

The CDR3 here is CASSISGQGGTDTQYF. CDR3 in DNA: TGCGCCAGCAGCATCTCAGGGCAGGGGGGCACAGATACGCAGTATTTT. The V call is TRBV4-3, the J call TRBJ2-3; 7 bases agree with TRBD1. In germline, CDR1 is LGHNA, CDR2 YSLEER. CDR3 length: 16 amino acids. The ends lost 5 bases at V and 1 base at J; junction bases unmatched: 9.

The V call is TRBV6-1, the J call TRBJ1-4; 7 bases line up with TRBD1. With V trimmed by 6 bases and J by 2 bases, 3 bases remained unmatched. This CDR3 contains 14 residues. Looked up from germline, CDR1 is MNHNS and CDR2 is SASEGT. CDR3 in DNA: TGTGCCAGCAGGAAGGACAGGACTAATGAAAAACTGTTTTTT. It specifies CASRKDRTNEKLFF.

The CDR3 coding sequence is TGTGCCAGTAGCCCCGCGGGGGCTGGCAATCAGCCCCAGCATTTT. Protein: CASSPAGAGNQPQHF. The gene calls are TRBV19 and TRBJ1-5; possible D gene TRBD1, 6 bases. CDR1 is LNHDA and CDR2 is SQIVND in the germline V gene (reference sequence). V shed 6 bases and J shed 2 bases, with 14 bases lying between them. CDR3 size: 15 residues.

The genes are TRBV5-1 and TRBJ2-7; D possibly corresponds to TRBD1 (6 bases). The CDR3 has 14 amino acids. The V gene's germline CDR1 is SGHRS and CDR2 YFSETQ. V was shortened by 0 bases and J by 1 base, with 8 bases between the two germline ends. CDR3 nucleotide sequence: TGCGCCAGCAGCTTGGTAAGGGGGTCCTACGAGCAGTACTTC. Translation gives CASSLVRGSYEQYF.

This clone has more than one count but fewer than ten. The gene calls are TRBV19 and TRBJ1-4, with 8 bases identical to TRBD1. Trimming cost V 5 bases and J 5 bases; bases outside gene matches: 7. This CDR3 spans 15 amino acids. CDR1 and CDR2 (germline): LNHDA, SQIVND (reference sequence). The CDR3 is CASSLRQGNNEKLFF. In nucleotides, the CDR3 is TGTGCCAGTAGTCTTCGACAGGGGAACAATGAAAAACTGTTTTTT.

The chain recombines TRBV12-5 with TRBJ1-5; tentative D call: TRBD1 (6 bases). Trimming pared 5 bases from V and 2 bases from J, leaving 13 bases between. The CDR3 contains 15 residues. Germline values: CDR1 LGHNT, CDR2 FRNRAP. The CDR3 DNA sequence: TGTGCTAGTGGTCTTACCACAGGGCGCAATCAGCCCCAGCATTTT. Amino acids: CASGLTTGRNQPQHF.